The 5 T cell receptor beta chains listed next were all sequenced from one sample in a study of T cell clonality in common variable immunodeficiency (dated by TCRdb to between 2014 and 2017). The library relied on the immunoSEQ multiplex PCR assay. Drawn from immuneACCESS, this table holds only the in-frame rearrangements with V and J called that TCRdb kept. Clones are partly lost; checked studies trace under half to an unresolved V gene and leave the rest unexplained. This sample holds approximately 52,000 clones in total, without any singletons. The ten biggest clones cover about 3.7% of the sample. Specimen: peripheral blood mononuclear cells. The source is a person aged 18 to 70 in good health.

This clone was seen at least ten times. Read data end 3 residues before the CDR3 end; the end is taken from the germline J gene. The chain joins TRBV5-1 to TRBJ2-3; D might be TRBD2 (6 bases). There are 14 residues in the CDR3. Trimming stripped 9 bases from V and 2 bases from J, with 16 bases between. CDR1 SGHRS and CDR2 YFSETQ come from the germline V gene. CDR3 bases read: TGCGCCACCACCCGCGGGATACTCACAGATACG. Translation: CATTRGILTDT. The entire CDR3 protein is CATTRGILTDTQYF.

This clone has more than one count but fewer than ten. Other nucleotide sequences in the sample specify the same CDR3. CDR3 bases read: TGTGCCAGCTCACCTCCTCGGGCCAGCGGGGCCCGGCTCGTCAATGAG. Its translation is CASSPPRASGARLVNE. The entire CDR3 is CASSPPRASGARLVNEQFF. The rearrangement links TRBV18 to TRBJ2-1; 7 bases map to TRBD2. The read falls 3 residues short of the CDR3 end, and the missing part is taken from the germline J gene. Germline loops: CDR1 KGHSH, CDR2 LQKENI. Unmatched junction bases numbered 20, after V lost 3 bases and J lost 6 bases. The length of the CDR3 is 19 residues.

This clone has a handful of counts. At one of its ends the junction is not consistent with the germline gene, which may arise from a read error. The CDR3 extends 3 residues past the end of the read, so its final part is completed from the germline J gene. The chain joins TRBV19 to TRBJ1-2; 10 nucleotides align to TRBD1. Germline values: CDR1 LNHDA, CDR2 SQIVND (reference sequence). The CDR3 extends over 15 amino acids. The sequenced CDR3 bases are TGTGCCGGTAGTATAGCCGGGACAGGGGAGCGTGGC. Amino acids: CAGSIAGTGERG. The entire CDR3 protein is CAGSIAGTGERGYTF.

As to this clone: The read halts 3 residues ahead of the CDR3 end, with the missing end drawn from the germline J gene. The chain recombines TRBV5-1 with TRBJ1-2; 10 nucleotides agree with TRBD1. CDR1 is SGHRS and CDR2 is YFSETQ in the germline V gene. This CDR3 is built from 16 residues. The CDR3 here is CASSPRTGGMTDTYTF. CDR3 DNA (partial): TGCGCCAGCAGCCCCAGGACAGGGGGTATGACAGATACC.

This clone was detected ten times or more. The read finishes 3 residues shy of the CDR3 end, and the germline J gene is used to complete it. The V call is TRBV5-1, the J call TRBJ2-7, with D maybe TRBD2 (6 bases). Germline lookup yields CDR1 SGHRS and CDR2 YFSETQ. The CDR3 is 14 residues long. V was trimmed by 8 bases and J by 6 bases, leaving 21 bases between them. This CDR3 is CASTYLGGIGEQYF. Partial CDR3 DNA: TGCGCCAGTACATATCTCGGGGGTATTGGCGAG. Combining the CDR3 with reference TRBV5-1 and TRBJ2-7 gives the whole variable domain KAGVTQTPRYLIKTRGQQVTLSCSPISGHRSVSWYQQTPGQGLQFLFEYFSETQRNKGNFPGRFSGRQFSNSRSEMNVSTLELGDSALYLCASTYLGGIGEQYFGPGTRLTVT.